The 18 T cell receptor beta chains presented below share a single source sample, sequenced in a study of blood T cell repertoires in COVID-19. Using immunoSEQ multiplex PCR, the repertoire was profiled, and TCRdb retains in-frame clones only, with some absent. Among over 120,000 clones listed, roughly 79% were seen once. The sequenced material came from peripheral blood. The receptors come from a human donor in a cohort sampled during active COVID-19.

This clone occurred a few times. J is TRBJ1-2 and V is TRBV6-6; D remains unclear. CDR3 length equals 13 residues. Germline CDR1 and CDR2: MNHNY and SVGAGI (reference sequence). The ends were cut back, 6 bases at V and 3 bases at J, with 11 bases in the middle. CDR3 in amino acids: CASRLDTDYGYTF. The CDR3 DNA is TGTGCCAGCAGACTCGACACCGACTATGGCTACACCTTC.

This clone appeared a few times. The chain uses TRBV29-1 and TRBJ1-2, with 10 positions matching TRBD1. The CDR3 spans 16 residues. V shed 6 bases, J shed 3 bases, and the junction held 13 bases outside the gene matches. Germline V gene lookup returns CDR1 SQVTM and CDR2 ANQGSEA. CDR3 residues: CSVMWDRGERYYGYTF. For the CDR3, the DNA is TGCAGCGTGATGTGGGACAGGGGAGAGAGGTACTATGGCTACACCTTC.

This rearrangement joins TRBV19 to TRBJ2-2, with 12 bases aligning to TRBD2. J was trimmed by 4 bases and V by 3 bases; bases with no gene match: 9. The CDR3 sequence is 18 residues long. The germline gives CDR1 LNHDA, CDR2 SQIVND (reference sequence). CDR3 region: CASSIETSGSRFTGELFF. CDR3 nucleotide sequence: TGTGCCAGTAGTATCGAGACTAGCGGGAGTCGGTTCACCGGGGAGCTGTTTTTT.

The chain recombines TRBV11-2 with TRBJ2-3; D possibly corresponds to TRBD1 (5 bases). In germline, CDR1 is SGHAT, CDR2 FQNNGV. Trimming stripped 5 bases from V and 0 bases from J, with 12 bases between. The CDR3 has 15 amino acids. The CDR3 is CASSPLTVSTDTQYF. As DNA, the CDR3 is TGTGCCAGCAGCCCCTTGACAGTGAGCACAGATACGCAGTATTTT.

The genes are TRBV21-1 and TRBJ2-7; the table names TRBD2, a call not compared with the DNA. TRBV21-1 is tagged as a pseudogene. This CDR3 has 17 amino acids. In nucleotides, the CDR3 is TGTGCCAGCAGCAAATACGCTAGCGGGAGATACTCCTACGAGCAGTACTTC. This encodes CASSKYASGRYSYEQYF.

This sequence joins TRBV19 and TRBJ2-7, with 7 bases lining up with TRBD1. J was trimmed by 5 bases and V by 6 bases; bases with no gene match: 7. The CDR3 loop spans 13 amino acids. CDR1 is LNHDA and CDR2 is SQIVND in the germline V gene (reference sequence). In DNA, the CDR3 is TGTGCCAGTAGGACCCCGGGACAGAACGAGCAGTACTTC. Its protein product is CASRTPGQNEQYF.

This clone was picked up many times. DNA for the CDR3: TGCGCCAGCAGGCCCACCGGGACTGTGGATTCACCCCTCCACTTT. Translating it yields CASRPTGTVDSPLHF. This chain links TRBV4-3 with TRBJ1-6; possible D gene TRBD1, 5 bases. The V end lost 6 bases, the J end lost 8 bases, and 17 bases lay between the germline ends. This CDR3 spans 15 amino acids. The germline V gene has CDR1 LGHNA and CDR2 YSLEER.

This clone was seen a few times. The chain combines TRBV5-1 with TRBJ2-7; 10 bases fit TRBD2. This CDR3 contains 14 residues. Trimming took 5 bases from V and 5 from J; bases not matched to a gene: 7. Per germline, CDR1 SGHRS and CDR2 YFSETQ. The CDR3, as DNA: TGCGCCAGCAGTCCGTCTAGCGGGAGCCACGAGCAGTACTTC. This codes for CASSPSSGSHEQYF. The full variable domain, in which reference TRBV5-1 and TRBJ2-7 provide the parts outside the CDR3, is KAGVTQTPRYLIKTRGQQVTLSCSPISGHRSVSWYQQTPGQGLQFLFEYFSETQRNKGNFPGRFSGRQFSNSRSEMNVSTLELGDSALYLCASSPSSGSHEQYFGPGTRLTVT.

The chain has TRBV6-5 and TRBJ1-5, with a possible D match to TRBD1 (5 bases). The germline V and J ends were trimmed by 0 bases and 7 bases, with 10 bases remaining between them. In germline, CDR1 is MNHEY, CDR2 SVGAGI. The CDR3 loop spans 14 amino acids. This CDR3 is CASSYSGGGQPQHF. In DNA, the CDR3 is TGTGCCAGCAGTTACTCGGGGGGTGGGCAGCCCCAGCATTTT.

As regards this clone: Germline is not matched at one junction end, which may reflect a read error. This chain links TRBV2 with TRBJ1-5; 7 bases map to TRBD1. CDR3 size: 14 residues. Germline V gene lookup returns CDR1 SNHLY and CDR2 FYNNEI. CDR3 in DNA: TGTGCCAACAAGAAGACAGGGAGCACTCAGCCCCAGCATTTT. This translates into CANKKTGSTQPQHF.

The rearrangement joins TRBV7-8 to TRBJ2-7; 13 bases match TRBD2. The germline V gene encodes CDR1 SGHVS and CDR2 FQNEAQ. The ends lost 5 bases at V and 7 bases at J; junction bases unmatched: 8. This CDR3 comprises 15 residues. The CDR3 protein is CASSRGLAGVSEQYF. Written as DNA, the CDR3 is TGTGCCAGCAGCCGTGGACTAGCGGGAGTTAGTGAGCAGTACTTC.

A single count supports this clone. J is TRBJ2-7 and V is TRBV5-1; 9 nucleotides agree with TRBD2. The CDR3 runs 13 residues. With V trimmed by 5 bases and J by 4 bases, 4 bases remained unmatched. Germline V gene sequence: CDR1 SGHRS, CDR2 YFSETQ. For the CDR3, the DNA is TGCGCCAGCAGAGGTAGCGGGGGTTACGAGCAGTACTTC. Its protein product is CASRGSGGYEQYF.

The chain links TRBV28 to TRBJ1-2, with TRBD1 as a possible D gene (5 bases). This CDR3 has 13 residues. Germline V gene sequence: CDR1 MDHEN, CDR2 SYDVKM. The ends were cut back, 6 bases at V and 8 bases at J, with 16 bases in the middle. CDR3 sequence: CASSLPGLNGYTF. DNA of the CDR3: TGTGCCAGCAGCCTTCCAGGGTTGAACGGCTACACCTTC.

This rearrangement joins TRBV19 to TRBJ2-7; 10 bases agree with TRBD1. V lost 3 bases to trimming and J lost 3 bases; unmatched junction nucleotides: 5. The germline V gene encodes CDR1 LNHDA and CDR2 SQIVND (reference sequence). This CDR3 comprises 15 residues. This CDR3 is CASSIVGQGHYEQYF. CDR3 nucleotide sequence: TGTGCCAGTAGTATTGTGGGACAGGGGCACTACGAGCAGTACTTC.

The chain recombines TRBV9 with TRBJ2-1; tentative D call: TRBD1 (6 bases). The CDR3 length is 13 residues. V was trimmed by 8 bases and J by 2 bases, leaving 11 bases between them. Looked up from germline, CDR1 is SGDLS and CDR2 is YYNGEE. Here the CDR3 DNA reads TGTGCCAGTGGGGGCGGTCCCTACAATGAGCAGTTCTTC. Protein product: CASGGGPYNEQFF.

This sequence joins TRBV19 and TRBJ2-6, with 10 bases lining up with TRBD1. V lost 5 bases and J lost 4; bases outside the gene matches: 2. Germline loops: CDR1 LNHDA, CDR2 SQIVND (reference sequence). This CDR3 is built from 15 residues. The CDR3 DNA reads as TGTGCCAGTAGTGACAGGGGGCGAGGGGCCAACGTCCTGACTTTC. Translating it yields CASSDRGRGANVLTF.

V usage is TRBV29-1 and J usage is TRBJ2-5, with 11 positions matching TRBD2. This CDR3 is 15 amino acids long. V was clipped by 5 bases and J by 2 bases; unmatched bases: 7. CDR1 SQVTM and CDR2 ANQGSEA come from the germline V gene. The CDR3 DNA reads TGCAGCGTTCCCAAACTAGCGGGGGCACAAGAGACCCAGTACTTC. Translating gives CSVPKLAGAQETQYF. The full variable domain, in which reference TRBV29-1 and TRBJ2-5 provide the parts outside the CDR3, is SAVISQKPSRDICQRGTSLTIQCQVDSQVTMMFWYRQQPGQSLTLIATANQGSEATYESGFVIDKFPISRPNLTFSTLTVSNMSPEDSSIYLCSVPKLAGAQETQYFGPGTRLLVL.

The rearrangement links TRBV19 to TRBJ2-5; unclear D gene. CDR3 length: 13 residues. Germline CDR1 and CDR2: LNHDA and SQIVND (reference sequence). Trimming stripped 7 bases from V and 5 bases from J, with 14 bases between. CDR3 sequence: CASMRHGSETQYF. The CDR3 DNA reads as TGTGCCAGTATGCGACATGGGTCGGAGACCCAGTACTTC.